A single sample gave rise to the 10 T cell receptor beta chains below, sequenced in a study of cytomegalovirus exposure and HLA in healthy donors. Both 60 Vbeta primers and 13 Jbeta primers went into the PCR. Sequencing was performed with immunoSEQ multiplex PCR; in TCRdb, only in-frame clones are kept and a portion is missing. The sample has more than 95,000 clones, around 81% seen once. The sequencing input was PBMCs. Source of these receptors: a female donor in good health and CMV-seronegative.

The CDR3 sequence: CASSVGTETYEQYF. The CDR3 DNA is TGCGCCAGCAGCGTGGGGACAGAAACCTACGAGCAGTACTTC. The V and J genes are TRBV5-1 and TRBJ2-7; 7 bases are shared with TRBD1. This CDR3 has 14 amino acids. Losses at the gene ends were 4 bases for V and 2 bases for J; bases not matched to a gene: 6. From germline, CDR1 is SGHRS and CDR2 YFSETQ.

CDR3 sequence: CASTLTGAMEETQYF. CDR3 nucleotides: TGCGCCAGCACCCTGACAGGGGCGATGGAGGAGACCCAGTACTTC. The rearrangement links TRBV10-2 to TRBJ2-5, with 8 bases lining up with TRBD1. Trimming took 7 bases from V and 5 from J; bases not matched to a gene: 12. The germline V gene encodes CDR1 WSHSY and CDR2 SAAADI. The CDR3 sequence is 15 residues long.

V gene TRBV9 combines with J gene TRBJ2-7, with TRBD2 identical over 7 bases. The CDR3 consists of 15 residues. Germline assignment: CDR1 SGDLS and CDR2 YYNGEE. With V trimmed by 0 bases and J by 3 bases, 6 bases remained unmatched. The CDR3 protein is CASSVGEGQIYEQYF. In DNA form, the CDR3 reads TGTGCCAGCAGCGTAGGGGAGGGCCAAATCTACGAGCAGTACTTC.

The chain combines TRBV14 with TRBJ1-1; D not certain. The CDR3 totals 12 residues. V lost 4 bases and J 0 bases, leaving 3 bases between the germline ends. The germline gives CDR1 SGHDN, CDR2 FVKESK. Here the CDR3 DNA reads TGTGCCAGCAGCCCCTTGAACACTGAAGCTTTCTTT. Protein sequence: CASSPLNTEAFF.

This rearrangement joins TRBV7-9 to TRBJ2-1; 8 bases map to TRBD2. V lost 4 bases, J lost 8 bases, and 13 bases stayed unmatched. This CDR3 has 16 amino acids. In germline, CDR1 is SEHNR, CDR2 FQNEAQ (reference sequence). In DNA, the CDR3 is TGTGCCAGCAGCTACTCTTTCGGGGGGGTTAGGGATGAGCAGTTCTTC. Its translation: CASSYSFGGVRDEQFF.

On this clone: The same CDR3 can be traced to other DNA sequences in this sample. The gene calls are TRBV9 and TRBJ2-7; possible D gene TRBD1, 5 bases. Germline loops: CDR1 SGDLS, CDR2 YYNGEE. This CDR3 is 13 amino acids long. V was cut by 0 bases and J by 3 bases, with 7 bases left in between. CDR3 DNA: TGTGCCAGCAGCGTAGGAGACAGCTACGAGCAGTACTTC. Protein sequence: CASSVGDSYEQYF.

The CDR3 DNA is TGTGCCAGTAGTACTAGAGAGACCCAGTACTTC. Residues: CASSTRETQYF. The chain employs TRBV19 and TRBJ2-5; D gene unclear. The CDR3 runs to 11 residues. Germline CDR1 and CDR2: LNHDA and SQIVND (reference sequence). V lost 4 bases and J lost 4, with 4 bases in between. The entire variable domain, with the rest obtained from reference TRBV19 and TRBJ2-5, is as follows: DGGITQSPKYLFRKEGQNVTLSCEQNLNHDAMYWYRQDPGQGLRLIYYSQIVNDFQKGDIAEGYSVSREKKESFPLTVTSAQKNPTAFYLCASSTRETQYFGPGTRLLVL.

The chain couples TRBV27 to TRBJ1-2, with D unresolved. V was shortened by 3 bases and J by 8 bases, with 16 bases between the two germline ends. The CDR3 spans 14 residues. Germline V gene lookup returns CDR1 MNHEY and CDR2 SMNVEV (reference sequence). Here the CDR3 DNA reads TGTGCCAGCAGTTTCGCCGGTAGCCGAGAAGGCTACACCTTC. It specifies CASSFAGSREGYTF.

This clone was seen more than once but under ten times. The V gene is TRBV28, the J gene TRBJ1-1; no definite D call. This CDR3 region has 12 residues. Per the germline V gene, CDR1 is MDHEN and CDR2 is SYDVKM. V lost 5 bases, J lost 4 bases, and 8 bases lay in between. The CDR3: CASSVRSTEAFF. The DNA for the CDR3 is TGTGCCAGCAGTGTGAGGTCCACTGAAGCTTTCTTT.

V usage is TRBV30 and J usage is TRBJ1-2; 7 bases are a match to TRBD1. V lost 5 bases to trimming and J lost 2 bases; unmatched junction nucleotides: 5. The CDR3 is 13 amino acids. From germline, CDR1 is GTSNPN and CDR2 SVGIG (reference sequence). The CDR3 loop is CAWGRTGNYGYTF. The CDR3 bases are TGTGCCTGGGGCCGGACAGGCAACTATGGCTACACCTTC.